This T cell receptor beta chain was recovered during a study of T cell responses to AZD1222 COVID-19 vaccine. Notes on the study in general: Clonal diversity was possibly underestimated, and the donors were mostly white British, with more females.

Remarks on this clone: What it binds is not known.

Clones were read by immunoSEQ multiplex PCR, and TCRdb kept only the in-frame ones, dropping some. The sample yields about 150,000 clones, 80% to 90% seen once. Trimming shortened V by 1 base and J by 5 bases, and 9 bases separated the two germline ends. The CDR3 runs 14 residues. CDR1 MNHNS and CDR2 SASEGT come from the germline V gene. This TCR was recovered from an adult in good health. The input for sequencing was peripheral blood, taken on day 0 of AZD1222 vaccination. The chain uses TRBV6-1 and TRBJ2-1; a possible D gene is TRBD1 (5 bases). CDR3 DNA sequence: TGTGCCAGCAGTGAAGAGGGGTGGGACAATGAGCAGTTCTTC. It codes for CASSEEGWDNEQFF.